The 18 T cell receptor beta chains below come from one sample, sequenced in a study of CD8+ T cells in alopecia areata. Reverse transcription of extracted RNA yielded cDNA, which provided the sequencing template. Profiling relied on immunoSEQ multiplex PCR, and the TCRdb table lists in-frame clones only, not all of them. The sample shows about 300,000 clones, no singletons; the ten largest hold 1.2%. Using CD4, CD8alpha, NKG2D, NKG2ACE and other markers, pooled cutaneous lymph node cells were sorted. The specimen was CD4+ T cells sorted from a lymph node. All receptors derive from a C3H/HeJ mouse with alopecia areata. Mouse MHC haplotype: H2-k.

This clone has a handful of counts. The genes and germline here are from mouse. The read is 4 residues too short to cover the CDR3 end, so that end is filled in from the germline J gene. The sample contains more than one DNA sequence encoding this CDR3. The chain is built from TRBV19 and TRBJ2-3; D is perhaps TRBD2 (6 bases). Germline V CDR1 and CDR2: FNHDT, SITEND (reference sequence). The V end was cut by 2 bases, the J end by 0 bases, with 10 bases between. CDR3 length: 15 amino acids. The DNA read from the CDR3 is TGTGCCAGCAGTATTGGTGGGACTAGTGCAGAA. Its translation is CASSIGGTSAE. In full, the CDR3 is CASSIGGTSAETLYF.

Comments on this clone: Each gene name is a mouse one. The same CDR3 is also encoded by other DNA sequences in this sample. The CDR3 bases that were read are TGTGCCAGCAGCCAAGAGACAGGGGGCTAT. Its translation: CASSQETGGY. The entire CDR3 protein is CASSQETGGYEQYF. This chain connects TRBV5 to TRBJ2-7; 9 nucleotides match TRBD1. The DNA ends 4 residues before the CDR3 does, and the rest of the CDR3 is filled in from the germline J gene. The CDR3 has 14 residues. Losses at the gene ends were 0 bases for V and 3 bases for J; bases not matched to a gene: 0. The germline V gene has CDR1 LGHNA and CDR2 YNLKQL (reference sequence).

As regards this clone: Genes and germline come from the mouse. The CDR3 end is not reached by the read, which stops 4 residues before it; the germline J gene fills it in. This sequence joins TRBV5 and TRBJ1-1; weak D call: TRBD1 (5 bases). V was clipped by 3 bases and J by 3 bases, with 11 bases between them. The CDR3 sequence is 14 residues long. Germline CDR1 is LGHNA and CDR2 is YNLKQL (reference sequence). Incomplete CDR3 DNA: TGTGCCAGCAGCCACAGGGAAAGGGACACA. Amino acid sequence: CASSHRERDT. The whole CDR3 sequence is CASSHRERDTEVFF.

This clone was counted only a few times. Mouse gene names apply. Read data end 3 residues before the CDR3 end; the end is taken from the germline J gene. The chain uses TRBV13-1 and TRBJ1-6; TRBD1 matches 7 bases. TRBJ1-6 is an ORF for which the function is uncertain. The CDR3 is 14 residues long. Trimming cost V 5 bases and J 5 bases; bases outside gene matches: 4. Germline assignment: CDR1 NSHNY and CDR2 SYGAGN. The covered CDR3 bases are TGTGCCAGCAGAAGAGGGACAGATAATTCGCCC. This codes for CASRRGTDNSP. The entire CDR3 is CASRRGTDNSPLYF.

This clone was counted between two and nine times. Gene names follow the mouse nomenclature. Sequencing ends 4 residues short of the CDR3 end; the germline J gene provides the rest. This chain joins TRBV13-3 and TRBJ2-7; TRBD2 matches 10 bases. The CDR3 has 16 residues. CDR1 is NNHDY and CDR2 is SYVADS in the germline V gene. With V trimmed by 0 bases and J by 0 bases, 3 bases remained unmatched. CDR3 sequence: CASSDGTGGLSYEQYF. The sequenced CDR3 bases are TGTGCCAGCAGTGATGGGACTGGGGGCCTCTCCTAT.

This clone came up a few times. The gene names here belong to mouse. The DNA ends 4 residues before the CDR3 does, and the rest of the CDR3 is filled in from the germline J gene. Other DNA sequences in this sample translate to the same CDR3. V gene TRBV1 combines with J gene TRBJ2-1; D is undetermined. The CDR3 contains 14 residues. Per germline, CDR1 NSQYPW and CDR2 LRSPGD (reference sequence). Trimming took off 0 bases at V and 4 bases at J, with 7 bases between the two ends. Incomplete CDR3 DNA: TGCACCTGCAGTGCAGATAACAATTATGCT. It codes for CTCSADNNYA. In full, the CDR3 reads CTCSADNNYAEQFF.

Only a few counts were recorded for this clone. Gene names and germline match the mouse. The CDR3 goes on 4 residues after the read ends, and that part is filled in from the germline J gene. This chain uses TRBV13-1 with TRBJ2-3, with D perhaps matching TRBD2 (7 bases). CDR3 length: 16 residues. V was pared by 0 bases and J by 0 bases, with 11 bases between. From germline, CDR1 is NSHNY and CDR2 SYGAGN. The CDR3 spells CASSDGGARSAETLYF. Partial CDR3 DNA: TGTGCCAGCAGTGATGGGGGGGCGCGGAGTGCAGAA.

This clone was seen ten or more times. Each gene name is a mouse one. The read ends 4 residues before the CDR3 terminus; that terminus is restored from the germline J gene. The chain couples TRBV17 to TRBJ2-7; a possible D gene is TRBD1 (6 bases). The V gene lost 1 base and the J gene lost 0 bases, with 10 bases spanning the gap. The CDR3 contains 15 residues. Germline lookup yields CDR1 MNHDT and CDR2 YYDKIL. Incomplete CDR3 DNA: TGTGCTAGCAGTAGAGGACAGGTCAGCTCCTAT. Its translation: CASSRGQVSSY. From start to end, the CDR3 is CASSRGQVSSYEQYF.

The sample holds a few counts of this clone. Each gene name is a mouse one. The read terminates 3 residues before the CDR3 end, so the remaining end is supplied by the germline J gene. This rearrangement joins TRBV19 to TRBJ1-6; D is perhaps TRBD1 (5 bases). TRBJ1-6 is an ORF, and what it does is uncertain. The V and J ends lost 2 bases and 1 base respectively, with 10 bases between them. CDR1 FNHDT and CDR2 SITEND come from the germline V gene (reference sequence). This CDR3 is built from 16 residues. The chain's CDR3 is CASSIKAGSYNSPLYF. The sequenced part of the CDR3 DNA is TGTGCCAGCAGTATTAAGGCAGGGTCCTATAATTCGCCC.

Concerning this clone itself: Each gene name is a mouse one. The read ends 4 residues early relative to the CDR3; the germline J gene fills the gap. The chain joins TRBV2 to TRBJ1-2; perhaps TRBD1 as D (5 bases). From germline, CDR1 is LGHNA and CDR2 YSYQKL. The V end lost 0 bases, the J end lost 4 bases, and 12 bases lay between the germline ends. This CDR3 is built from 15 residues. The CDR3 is CASSQETESSSDYTF. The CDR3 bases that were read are TGTGCCAGCAGCCAAGAGACAGAATCCAGCTCC.

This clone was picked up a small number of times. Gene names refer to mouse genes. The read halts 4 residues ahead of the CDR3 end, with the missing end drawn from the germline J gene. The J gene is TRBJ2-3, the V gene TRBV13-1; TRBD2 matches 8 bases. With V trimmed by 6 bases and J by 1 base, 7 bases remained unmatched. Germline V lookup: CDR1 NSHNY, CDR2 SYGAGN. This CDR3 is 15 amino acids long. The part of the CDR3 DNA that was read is TGTGCCAGCACCTGGGGGGCGGGGGGTGCAGAA. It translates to CASTWGAGGAE. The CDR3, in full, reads CASTWGAGGAETLYF.

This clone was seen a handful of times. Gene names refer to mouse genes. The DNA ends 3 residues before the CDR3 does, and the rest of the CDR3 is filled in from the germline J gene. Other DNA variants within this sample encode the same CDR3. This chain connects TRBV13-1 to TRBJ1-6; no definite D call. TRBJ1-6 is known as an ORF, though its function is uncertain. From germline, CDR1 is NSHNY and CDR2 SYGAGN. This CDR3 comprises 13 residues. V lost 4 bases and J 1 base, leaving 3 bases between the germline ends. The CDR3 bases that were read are TGTGCCAGCAGTCTGTCCTATAATTCGCCC. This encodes CASSLSYNSP. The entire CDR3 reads CASSLSYNSPLYF.

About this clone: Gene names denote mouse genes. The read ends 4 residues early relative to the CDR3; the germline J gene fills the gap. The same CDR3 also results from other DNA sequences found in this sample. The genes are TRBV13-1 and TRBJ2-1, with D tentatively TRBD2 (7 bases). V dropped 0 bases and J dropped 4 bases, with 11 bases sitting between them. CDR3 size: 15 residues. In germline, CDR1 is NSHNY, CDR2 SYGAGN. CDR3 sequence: CASSDVGGDYAEQFF. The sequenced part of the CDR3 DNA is TGTGCCAGCAGTGATGTAGGGGGGGATTATGCT.

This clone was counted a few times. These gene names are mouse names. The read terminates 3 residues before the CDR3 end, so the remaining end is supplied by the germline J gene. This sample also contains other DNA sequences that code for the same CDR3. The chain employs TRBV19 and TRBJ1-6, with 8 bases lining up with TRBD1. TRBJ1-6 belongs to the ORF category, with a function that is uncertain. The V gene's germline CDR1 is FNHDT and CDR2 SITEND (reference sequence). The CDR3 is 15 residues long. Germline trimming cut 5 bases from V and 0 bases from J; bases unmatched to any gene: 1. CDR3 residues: CASRDRDSYNSPLYF. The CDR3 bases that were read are TGTGCCAGCAGGGACAGGGATTCCTATAATTCGCCC.

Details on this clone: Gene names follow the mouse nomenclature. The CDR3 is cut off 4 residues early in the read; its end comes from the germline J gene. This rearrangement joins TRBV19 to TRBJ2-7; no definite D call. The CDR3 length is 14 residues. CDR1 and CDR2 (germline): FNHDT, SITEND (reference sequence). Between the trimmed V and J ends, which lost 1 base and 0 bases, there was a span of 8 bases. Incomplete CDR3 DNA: TGTGCCAGCAGTATATGGGTGAGCTCCTAT. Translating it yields CASSIWVSSY. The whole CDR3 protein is CASSIWVSSYEQYF.

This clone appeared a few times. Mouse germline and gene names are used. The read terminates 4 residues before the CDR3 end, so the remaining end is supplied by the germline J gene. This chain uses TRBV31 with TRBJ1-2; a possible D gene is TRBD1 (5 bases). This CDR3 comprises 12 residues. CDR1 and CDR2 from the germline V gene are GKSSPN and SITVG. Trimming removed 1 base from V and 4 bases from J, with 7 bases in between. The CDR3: CAWSPGISDYTF. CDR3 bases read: TGTGCCTGGAGTCCAGGGATCTCC.

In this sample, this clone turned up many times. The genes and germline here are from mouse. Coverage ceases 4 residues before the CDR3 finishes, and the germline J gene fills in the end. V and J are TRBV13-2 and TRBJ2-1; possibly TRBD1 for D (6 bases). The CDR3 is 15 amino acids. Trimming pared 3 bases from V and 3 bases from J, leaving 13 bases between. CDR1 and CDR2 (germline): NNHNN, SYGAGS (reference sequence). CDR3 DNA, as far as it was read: TGTGCCAGCGGTGCCTCCGGGACATTCTATGCT. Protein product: CASGASGTFYA. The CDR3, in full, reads CASGASGTFYAEQFF.

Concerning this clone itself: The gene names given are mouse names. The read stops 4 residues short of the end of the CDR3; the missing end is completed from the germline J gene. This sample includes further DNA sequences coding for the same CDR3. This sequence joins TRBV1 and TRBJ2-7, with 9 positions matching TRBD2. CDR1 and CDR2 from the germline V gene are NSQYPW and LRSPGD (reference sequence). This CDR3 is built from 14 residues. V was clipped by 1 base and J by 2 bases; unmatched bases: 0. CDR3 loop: CTCSAGTGAYEQYF. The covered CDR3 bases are TGCACCTGCAGTGCAGGGACTGGGGCCTAT.